This is a list of T cell receptor beta chains from one sample in a study of blood T cell repertoires in COVID-19. The table came from immunoSEQ multiplex PCR; TCRdb's copy has only in-frame clones and leaves some out. The sample has roughly 16,000 clones, roughly three quarters seen once. The sample consisted of peripheral blood. The receptors shown here come from a man aged 55 to 70 with acute or convalescent COVID-19. The CDR3 runs from the conserved cysteine through the conserved F or W. D genes are given only for firm matches. Clone size, where shown, is once, few, many, or a class for clones that have expanded.

DNA: TGCGCCAGCAGCACGGGAAAGCTCCTTACCTACGAGCAGTACTTC; CDR3: CASSTGKLLTYEQYF; D: -; V: TRBV5-1; J: TRBJ2-7; size: few
DNA: TGTGCCAGCAGCCAGGACAGGGGGTACCAAGAGACCCAGTACTTC; CDR3: CASSQDRGYQETQYF; D: TRBD1; V: TRBV4-2; J: TRBJ2-5; size: -
DNA: TGCGCCAGCACCTCACAGGGGTTCGAGACCCAGTACTTC; CDR3: CASTSQGFETQYF; D: TRBD1; V: TRBV5-1; J: TRBJ2-5; size: -
DNA: TGTGCCAGCAGCTTAAGCCACTCGATTGGTGAGCAGTTCTTC; CDR3: CASSLSHSIGEQFF; D: -; V: TRBV7-3; J: TRBJ2-1; size: -
DNA: TGTGCCAGCAGTTTAAAGAGCGGTGGGGAGCAGTACTTC; CDR3: CASSLKSGGEQYF; D: -; V: TRBV12-3/TRBV12-4; J: TRBJ2-7; size: -
DNA: TGTGCCAGCAGCTTGGGAAGGGGAAGCGAGCAGTACTTC; CDR3: CASSLGRGSEQYF; D: -; V: TRBV5-6; J: TRBJ2-7; size: -
DNA: TGTGCCAGCAGTTCGGAGACAGGGGATAATTCACCCCTCCACTTT; CDR3: CASSSETGDNSPLHF; D: TRBD1; V: TRBV5-4; J: TRBJ1-6; size: once
DNA: TGTGCCAGCAGCCCGGCGGGAGGAAACACCATATATTTT; CDR3: CASSPAGGNTIYF; D: -; V: TRBV5-8; J: TRBJ1-3; size: -
DNA: TGTGCCAGCTCACCATTAACGGGACTGTTCACAGATACGCAGTATTTT; CDR3: CASSPLTGLFTDTQYF; D: -; V: TRBV18; J: TRBJ2-3; size: -
DNA: TGTGCCAGCAGCGAACGTAAACTTGACAGGTCTTATTTAGGAAACACCATATATTTT; CDR3: CASSERKLDRSYLGNTIYF; D: -; V: TRBV11-3; J: TRBJ1-3; size: few
DNA: TGTGCCAGCAGACTCCCCATGAACACTGAAGCTTTCTTT; CDR3: CASRLPMNTEAFF; D: -; V: TRBV13; J: TRBJ1-1; size: -
DNA: TGTGCCAGCAGTTGGGCGGGTGAAGCTTTCTTT; CDR3: CASSWAGEAFF; D: -; V: TRBV6-6; J: TRBJ1-1; size: -
DNA: TGTGCCAGCAATCATAACACAGGGGGACCCCAGCATTTT; CDR3: CASNHNTGGPQHF; D: TRBD1; V: TRBV12-3/TRBV12-4; J: TRBJ1-5; size: few
DNA: TGCGCCAGCAGCACGGGGGGCCCCACAGATACGCAGTATTTT; CDR3: CASSTGGPTDTQYF; D: -; V: TRBV5-1; J: TRBJ2-3; size: -
DNA: TGTGCCAGCTCCGGGACAGGGGATTCACCCCTCCACTTT; CDR3: CASSGTGDSPLHF; D: TRBD1; V: TRBV12-3/TRBV12-4; J: TRBJ1-6; size: once
DNA: TGTGCCAGCAGGACGAGGGGGCTGGTTTATGGCTACACCTTC; CDR3: CASRTRGLVYGYTF; D: TRBD1; V: TRBV6-6; J: TRBJ1-2; size: -
DNA: TGTGCCAGCAGCCGATCCCGGACTCTACCGGGAGAGACCCAGTACTTC; CDR3: CASSRSRTLPGETQYF; D: -; V: TRBV7-9; J: TRBJ2-5; size: once
DNA: TGTGCCAGCAGCCAAGAAGGAACAGGGGTTGGCTATGGCTACACCTTC; CDR3: CASSQEGTGVGYGYTF; D: TRBD1; V: TRBV4-2; J: TRBJ1-2; size: -
DNA: TGTGCCATTGCGACCGGGACTAGTATCGAGCAGTACTTC; CDR3: CAIATGTSIEQYF; D: TRBD2; V: TRBV19; J: TRBJ2-7; size: -
DNA: TGTGCCAGCACCACCGTGATCAGCTCCTATAATTCACCCCTCCACTTT; CDR3: CASTTVISSYNSPLHF; D: -; V: TRBV27; J: TRBJ1-6; size: -
DNA: TGTGCCAGCAGTTTATCGGGACAGGGAACCACCGGGGAGCTGTTTTTT; CDR3: CASSLSGQGTTGELFF; D: TRBD1; V: TRBV27; J: TRBJ2-2; size: once
DNA: TGTGCCAGCGGTGACAGGGCCGCGGCCGGCGGCTACACCTTC; CDR3: CASGDRAAAGGYTF; D: TRBD1; V: TRBV6-1; J: TRBJ1-2; size: -
DNA: TGTGCCAGCAGTTTATTGCCTACTAGCGTGAACAATGAGCAGTTCTTC; CDR3: CASSLLPTSVNNEQFF; D: TRBD2; V: TRBV27; J: TRBJ2-1; size: -
DNA: TGCGCCAGCAGTGAGACTAGCGGGGGGGCTGAGCAGTTCTTC; CDR3: CASSETSGGAEQFF; D: TRBD2; V: TRBV10-2; J: TRBJ2-1; size: -
DNA: TGTGCCAGCAGCTCCTACCAAGATAATGGCTACACCTTC; CDR3: CASSSYQDNGYTF; D: -; V: TRBV6-5; J: TRBJ1-2; size: -
DNA: TGTGCCGGATCCGACAGTGACACCGGGGAGCTGTTTTTT; CDR3: CAGSDSDTGELFF; D: -; V: TRBV19; J: TRBJ2-2; size: -
DNA: TGTGCCAGTAGGGCGGGTCGGCAAATCAATCAGCCCCAGCATTTT; CDR3: CASRAGRQINQPQHF; D: -; V: TRBV19; J: TRBJ1-5; size: once
DNA: TGTGCCAGCAGCCTGACAGGGGGGGACTACGAGCAGTACTTC; CDR3: CASSLTGGDYEQYF; D: TRBD1; V: TRBV14; J: TRBJ2-7; size: few
DNA: TGTGCCAGCAGTGACTTACCGGGACAGGTGAGGGATACGCAGTATTTT; CDR3: CASSDLPGQVRDTQYF; D: TRBD1; V: TRBV6-4; J: TRBJ2-3; size: -